Listed below are T cell receptor beta chains from one sample, sequenced in a study of cytomegalovirus exposure and HLA in healthy donors. Repertoires were generated with immunoSEQ multiplex PCR, while TCRdb's copy carries only in-frame clones and drops some. The data show approximately 190,000 clones, roughly four fifths seen once. The specimen sequenced was PBMCs. The receptor source for this set is a woman under 30 in good health and CMV-seronegative. Each CDR3 is given with its conserved first and last residue. The order of the fields is V gene, clone size, J gene, D gene, CDR3 protein, CDR3 DNA. D genes are given only for firm matches. Size is omitted from some rows. Given values are once, few, many or a class for expanded clones.

TRBV12-2	NA	TRBJ2-1	NA	CASRFVATRNEQFF	TGTGCAAGTCGCTTTGTGGCTACGAGGAATGAGCAGTTCTTC
TRBV5-1	NA	TRBJ2-2	TRBD2	CASSILAGDLTGELFF	TGCGCCAGCAGCATCCTAGCGGGGGACCTCACCGGGGAGCTGTTTTTT
TRBV7-8	NA	TRBJ2-2	TRBD2	CASSRLAGGNTGELFF	TGTGCCAGCAGCCGTCTAGCGGGGGGTAACACCGGGGAGCTGTTTTTT
TRBV6-1	few	TRBJ2-6	NA	CASSEVEFFYSGANVLTF	TGTGCCAGCAGTGAAGTCGAGTTTTTCTACTCTGGGGCCAACGTCCTGACTTTC
TRBV14	NA	TRBJ2-7	NA	CASSHLDFYEQYF	TGTGCCAGCAGCCACTTAGACTTCTACGAGCAGTACTTC
TRBV11-2	few	TRBJ2-7	TRBD1	CASSFRTGTYEQYF	TGTGCCAGCAGCTTCCGGACAGGGACCTACGAGCAGTACTTC
TRBV4-1	NA	TRBJ1-2	TRBD1	CASSQDGTGFGYGYTF	TGCGCCAGCAGCCAAGATGGGACAGGGTTCGGCTATGGCTACACCTTC
TRBV7-2	NA	TRBJ2-3	TRBD2	CASLNRGSGAPTDTQYF	TGTGCCAGTCTGAACCGAGGTAGCGGGGCCCCCACAGATACGCAGTATTTT
TRBV29-1	NA	TRBJ2-2	NA	CSVAPGSGTGELFF	TGCAGCGTTGCCCCGGGGTCGGGGACCGGGGAGCTGTTTTTT
TRBV7-9	NA	TRBJ2-1	NA	CASSLGSIQEQFF	TGTGCCAGCAGCTTAGGTTCTATTCAAGAGCAGTTCTTC
TRBV5-1	NA	TRBJ2-7	NA	CASSLGGTASSYEQYF	TGCGCCAGCAGCTTGGGTGGCACGGCTAGCTCCTACGAGCAGTACTTC
TRBV6-5	few	TRBJ1-1	NA	CASSLQGNTEAFF	TGTGCCAGCAGTCTACAGGGGAACACTGAAGCTTTCTTT
TRBV7-3	NA	TRBJ2-1	NA	CASSTDGQWSSYNEQFF	TGTGCCAGCAGCACTGACGGACAGTGGAGCTCCTACAATGAGCAGTTCTTC
TRBV4-2	NA	TRBJ2-5	TRBD1	CASSQRDRGIFQETQYF	TGTGCCAGCAGCCAGAGGGACAGAGGAATCTTTCAAGAGACCCAGTACTTC
TRBV2	NA	TRBJ2-6	TRBD1	CASSEGDSYSGANVLTF	TGTGCCAGCAGTGAAGGGGACAGCTACTCTGGGGCCAACGTCCTGACTTTC
TRBV30	NA	TRBJ2-2	TRBD2	CAWSVPTSGPNTGELFF	TGTGCCTGGAGTGTACCGACTAGCGGGCCGAACACCGGGGAGCTGTTTTTT
TRBV18	NA	TRBJ2-3	TRBD2	CASSPYAGGNTDTQYF	TGTGCCAGCTCACCATATGCGGGGGGGAACACAGATACGCAGTATTTT
TRBV30	NA	TRBJ1-5	TRBD1	CAWSGTENQPQHF	TGTGCCTGGTCCGGGACAGAGAATCAGCCCCAGCATTTT
TRBV5-1	NA	TRBJ2-7	NA	CASSLSTGRPYEQYF	TGCGCCAGCAGCCTTTCTACAGGTAGGCCCTACGAGCAGTACTTC
TRBV4-1	NA	TRBJ2-1	NA	CASSQEGAGLFF	TGCGCCAGCAGCCAAGAAGGGGCAGGGCTGTTCTTC
TRBV28	NA	TRBJ1-4	NA	CASSFKEGVEKLFF	TGTGCCAGCAGCTTCAAGGAAGGGGTGGAAAAACTGTTTTTT
TRBV11-3	NA	TRBJ2-5	TRBD2	CASSLGLAGMETQYF	TGTGCCAGCAGCCTGGGACTAGCGGGGATGGAGACCCAGTACTTC
TRBV2	NA	TRBJ1-5	NA	CASSTRQDSQPQHF	TGTGCCAGCAGTACCCGACAGGACAGTCAGCCCCAGCATTTT
TRBV19	NA	TRBJ1-2	NA	CASSIGQDYGYTF	TGTGCCAGTAGTATAGGCCAGGACTATGGCTACACCTTC
TRBV7-9	NA	TRBJ2-7	TRBD1	CASSGRTGTYEQYF	TGTGCCAGCAGCGGAAGGACAGGGACCTACGAGCAGTACTTC
TRBV28	NA	TRBJ1-1	NA	CASRQIRGGTEAFF	TGTGCCAGCAGGCAAATTCGGGGGGGCACTGAAGCTTTCTTT
TRBV27	NA	TRBJ2-2	TRBD2	CASSPQLGLPTGELFF	TGTGCCAGCAGTCCCCAATTGGGACTACCGACCGGGGAGCTGTTTTTT
TRBV5-5	NA	TRBJ2-2	NA	CASSLVEGFTTGELFF	TGTGCCAGCAGCTTGGTAGAGGGATTTACCACCGGGGAGCTGTTTTTT
TRBV28	NA	TRBJ1-2	NA	CASSLVTGLGYTF	TGTGCCAGCAGTTTGGTAACAGGGCTCGGCTACACCTTC
TRBV7-9	once	TRBJ2-3	NA	CASSSTGSDTQYF	TGTGCCAGCAGCAGCACAGGGTCGGATACGCAGTATTTT
TRBV15	NA	TRBJ2-7	NA	CATSRSRAPGSEQYF	TGTGCCACCAGCAGATCGAGGGCCCCCGGTAGCGAGCAGTACTTC
TRBV6-5	NA	TRBJ2-1	NA	CASSYSLALHPHEQFF	TGTGCCAGCAGTTACAGCCTAGCCCTTCACCCTCATGAGCAGTTCTTC
TRBV27	NA	TRBJ2-1	NA	CASTPVAAADNEQFF	TGTGCCAGCACCCCCGTGGCAGCAGCGGACAATGAGCAGTTCTTC
TRBV2	once	TRBJ1-5	NA	CASSEGHTNSNQPQHF	TGTGCCAGCAGTGAAGGACATACCAATAGCAATCAGCCCCAGCATTTT
TRBV18	once	TRBJ2-7	NA	CASSPNSAYEQYF	TGTGCCAGCTCACCAAATAGCGCCTACGAGCAGTACTTC
TRBV19	NA	TRBJ2-3	TRBD2	CASRLASTDTQYF	TGTGCCAGCAGACTAGCGAGCACAGATACGCAGTATTTT
TRBV6-1	NA	TRBJ1-3	NA	CASSEAPGDTIYF	TGTGCCAGCAGTGAAGCGCCGGGTGACACCATATATTTT
TRBV6-5	once	TRBJ1-1	NA	CASSYRGQMNTEAFF	TGTGCCAGCAGTTACCGAGGACAGATGAACACTGAAGCTTTCTTT
TRBV15	NA	TRBJ2-3	TRBD2	CAIKAGLAGDTQYF	TGTGCCATCAAAGCGGGACTAGCGGGAGATACGCAGTATTTT
TRBV2	once	TRBJ2-7	TRBD2	CASTIIKTGTSAMADYEQYF	TGTGCCAGCACCATTATCAAAACCGGGACTAGCGCCATGGCGGACTACGAGCAGTACTTC
TRBV28	NA	TRBJ2-7	NA	CASSFSGGQYF	TGTGCCAGCAGTTTTTCCGGTGGGCAGTACTTC
TRBV5-6	NA	TRBJ2-2	TRBD2	CASSLEVAGGRHTGELFF	TGTGCCAGCAGCTTGGAGGTAGCGGGGGGGCGTCACACCGGGGAGCTGTTTTTT
TRBV13	NA	TRBJ2-1	TRBD1	CATSTTGQNYNEQFF	TGTGCCACCAGTACGACGGGACAGAACTACAATGAGCAGTTCTTC
TRBV10-3	NA	TRBJ2-5	NA	CAISALDRAQETQYF	TGTGCCATCAGTGCACTGGACAGAGCCCAAGAGACCCAGTACTTC
TRBV9	NA	TRBJ1-4	TRBD1	CASSITGGIAEKLFF	TGTGCCAGCAGCATCACAGGGGGCATAGCCGAAAAACTGTTTTTT
TRBV6-5	NA	TRBJ2-5	TRBD2	CASSPRSGGETQYF	TGTGCCAGCAGTCCCCGATCGGGGGGAGAGACCCAGTACTTC
TRBV7-3	NA	TRBJ2-6	NA	CASSSHSAASGANVLTF	TGTGCCAGCAGCTCCCATAGCGCCGCCTCTGGGGCCAACGTCCTGACTTTC
TRBV29-1	NA	TRBJ2-1	TRBD2	CSVPLAGGRREQFF	TGCAGCGTTCCCCTAGCGGGAGGGCGTCGTGAGCAGTTCTTC
TRBV19	once	TRBJ1-2	TRBD1	CASSTWDSDHYGYTF	TGTGCCAGTAGTACTTGGGACAGCGACCACTATGGCTACACCTTC
TRBV2	NA	TRBJ1-1	TRBD1	CASNGQGNTEAFF	TGTGCCAGCAACGGACAGGGGAACACTGAAGCTTTCTTT
TRBV18	NA	TRBJ1-3	TRBD1	CASSSTGAYTIYF	TGTGCCAGCTCCTCTACAGGGGCATACACCATATATTTT
TRBV11-3	NA	TRBJ2-5	NA	CASSLAYLEAARETQYF	TGTGCCAGCAGCTTAGCCTATCTTGAGGCGGCTCGAGAGACCCAGTACTTC
TRBV19	NA	TRBJ2-7	NA	CASSMGQGRGYEQYF	TGTGCCAGTAGTATGGGGCAGGGTAGAGGCTACGAGCAGTACTTC
TRBV2	NA	TRBJ1-1	NA	CASSPQGNPEAFF	TGTGCCAGCAGTCCCCAGGGGAACCCTGAAGCTTTCTTT
TRBV2	NA	TRBJ2-1	NA	CASTETEAHNEQFF	TGTGCCAGCACGGAGACGGAGGCCCACAATGAGCAGTTCTTC
TRBV5-1	once	TRBJ1-4	NA	CASRFVTTNEKLFF	TGCGCCAGCCGCTTCGTTACAACTAATGAAAAACTGTTTTTT
TRBV27	NA	TRBJ1-1	NA	CASRQLLILQSTENTEAFF	TGTGCCAGCAGGCAACTCCTAATACTCCAATCCACAGAGAACACTGAAGCTTTCTTT
TRBV20-1	NA	TRBJ1-4	NA	CSALLREKLFF	TGCAGTGCTCTACTTCGTGAAAAACTGTTTTTT
TRBV27	NA	TRBJ2-7	TRBD2	CASSLGLAGVLEQYF	TGTGCCAGCAGTTTAGGTCTAGCGGGAGTTCTCGAGCAGTACTTC
TRBV13	NA	TRBJ2-2	NA	CASSLLSVGYRDTGELFF	TGTGCCAGCAGCTTACTGTCCGTCGGCTACCGGGACACCGGGGAGCTGTTTTTT